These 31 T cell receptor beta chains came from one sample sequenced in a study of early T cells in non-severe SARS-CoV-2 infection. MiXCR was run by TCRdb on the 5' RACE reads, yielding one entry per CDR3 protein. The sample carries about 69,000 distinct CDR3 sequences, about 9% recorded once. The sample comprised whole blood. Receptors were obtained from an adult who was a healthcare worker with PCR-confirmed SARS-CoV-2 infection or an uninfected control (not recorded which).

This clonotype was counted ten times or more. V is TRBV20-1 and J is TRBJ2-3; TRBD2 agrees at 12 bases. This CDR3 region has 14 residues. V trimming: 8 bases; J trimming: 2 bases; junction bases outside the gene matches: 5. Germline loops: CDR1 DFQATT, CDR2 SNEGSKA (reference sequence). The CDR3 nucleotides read TGCAGTAGGTCTAGCGGGAGGGTCACAGATACGCAGTATTTT. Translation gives CSRSSGRVTDTQYF.

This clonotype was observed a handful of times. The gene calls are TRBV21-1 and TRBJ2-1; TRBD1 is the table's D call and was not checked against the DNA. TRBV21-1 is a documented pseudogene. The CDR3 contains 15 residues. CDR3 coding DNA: TGTGCCAGCAGCAAAGCACAGGCACTGGGGAATGAGCAGTTCTTC. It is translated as CASSKAQALGNEQFF.

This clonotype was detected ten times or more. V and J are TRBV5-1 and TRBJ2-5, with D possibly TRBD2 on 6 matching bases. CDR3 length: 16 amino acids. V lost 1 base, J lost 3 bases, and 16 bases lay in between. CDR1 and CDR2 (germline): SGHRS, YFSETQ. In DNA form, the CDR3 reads TGCGCCAGCAGCTTGTTTGGCGGGACTGGGGAAGAGACCCAGTACTTC. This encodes CASSLFGGTGEETQYF.

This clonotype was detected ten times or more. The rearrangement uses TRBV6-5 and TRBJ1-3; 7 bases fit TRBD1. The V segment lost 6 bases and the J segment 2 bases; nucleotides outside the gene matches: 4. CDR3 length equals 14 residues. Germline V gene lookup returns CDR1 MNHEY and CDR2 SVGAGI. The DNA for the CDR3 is TGTGCCAGCAGGTACACAGGGGCTGGAAACACCATATATTTT. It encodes CASRYTGAGNTIYF.

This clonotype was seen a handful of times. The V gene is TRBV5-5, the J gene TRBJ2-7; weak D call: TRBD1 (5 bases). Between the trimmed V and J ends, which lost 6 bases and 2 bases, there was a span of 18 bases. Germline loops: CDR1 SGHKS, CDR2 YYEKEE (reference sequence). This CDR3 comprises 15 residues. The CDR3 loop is CASILDTGNAYEQYF. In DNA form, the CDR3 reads TGTGCCAGCATACTGGACACAGGAAATGCCTACGAGCAGTACTTC.

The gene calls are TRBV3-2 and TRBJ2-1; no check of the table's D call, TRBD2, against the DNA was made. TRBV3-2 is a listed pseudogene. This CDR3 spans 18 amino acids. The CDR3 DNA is TGTGCCAGCAGCCAGCCCTCTCCGGGACTAGCGGTCCGGAGTGAGCAGTTCTTC. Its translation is CASSQPSPGLAVRSEQFF.

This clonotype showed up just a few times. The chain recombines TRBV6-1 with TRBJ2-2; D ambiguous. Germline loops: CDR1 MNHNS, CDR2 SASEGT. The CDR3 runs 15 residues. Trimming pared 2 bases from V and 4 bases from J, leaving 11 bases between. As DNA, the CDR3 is TGTGCCAGCAGTGAAATGAGAGTGGCCACCGGGGAGCTGTTTTTT. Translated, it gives CASSEMRVATGELFF.

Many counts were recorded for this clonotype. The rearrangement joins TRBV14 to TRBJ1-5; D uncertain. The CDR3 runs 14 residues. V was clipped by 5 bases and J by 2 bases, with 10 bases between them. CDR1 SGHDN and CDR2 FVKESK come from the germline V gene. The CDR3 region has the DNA TGTGCCAGCAGCGCTGGGGTGGGCAATCAGCCCCAGCATTTT. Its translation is CASSAGVGNQPQHF.

The CDR3 region is CASSQDHLEREGTDTQYF. The CDR3 coding sequence is TGTGCCAGCAGCCAAGACCACCTAGAGCGGGAGGGCACAGATACGCAGTATTTT. The chain recombines TRBV4-2 with TRBJ2-3; TRBD2 matches at 9 bases. This CDR3 contains 18 residues. V lost 0 bases and J lost 1; bases outside the gene matches: 8. Germline V gene sequence: CDR1 LGHNA, CDR2 YNFKEQ.

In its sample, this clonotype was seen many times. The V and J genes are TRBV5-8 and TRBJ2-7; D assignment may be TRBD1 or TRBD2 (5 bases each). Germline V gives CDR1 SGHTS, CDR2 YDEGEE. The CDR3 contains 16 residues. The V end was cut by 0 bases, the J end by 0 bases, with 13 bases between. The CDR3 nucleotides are TGTGCCAGCAGCTTGGCCGGGACGGGGATCTCCTACGAGCAGTACTTC. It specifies CASSLAGTGISYEQYF.

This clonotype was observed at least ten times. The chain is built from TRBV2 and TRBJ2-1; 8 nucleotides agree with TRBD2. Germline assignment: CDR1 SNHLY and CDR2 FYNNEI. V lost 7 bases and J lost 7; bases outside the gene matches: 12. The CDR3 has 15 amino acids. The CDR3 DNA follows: TGTGCCAGCACGGGAGGGAGGGCCCCGCGGAATGAGCAGTTCTTC. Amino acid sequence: CASTGGRAPRNEQFF.

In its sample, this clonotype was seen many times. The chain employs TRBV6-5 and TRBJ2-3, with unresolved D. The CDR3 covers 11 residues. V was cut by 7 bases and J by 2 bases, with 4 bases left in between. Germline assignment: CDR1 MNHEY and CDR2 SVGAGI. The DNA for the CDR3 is TGTGCCAGCACCTTCACAGATACGCAGTATTTT. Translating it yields CASTFTDTQYF.

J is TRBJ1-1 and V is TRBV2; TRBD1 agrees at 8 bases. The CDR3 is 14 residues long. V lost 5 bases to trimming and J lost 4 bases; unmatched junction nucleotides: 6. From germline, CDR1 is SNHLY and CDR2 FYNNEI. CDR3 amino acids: CASSYQGAGTEAFF. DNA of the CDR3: TGTGCCAGCAGTTATCAGGGGGCCGGCACTGAAGCTTTCTTT.

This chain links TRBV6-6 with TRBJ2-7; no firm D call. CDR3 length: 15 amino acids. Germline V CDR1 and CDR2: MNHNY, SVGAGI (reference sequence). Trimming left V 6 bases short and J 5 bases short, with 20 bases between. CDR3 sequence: CASSPLDLGQDEQYF. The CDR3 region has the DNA TGTGCCAGCAGCCCATTAGACTTGGGTCAGGACGAGCAGTACTTC.

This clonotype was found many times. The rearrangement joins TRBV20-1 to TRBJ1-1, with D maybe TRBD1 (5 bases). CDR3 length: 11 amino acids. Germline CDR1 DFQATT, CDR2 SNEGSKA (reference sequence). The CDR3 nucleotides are TGCGGACGGGGGGGTGACACTGAAGCTTTCTTT. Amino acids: CGRGGDTEAFF.

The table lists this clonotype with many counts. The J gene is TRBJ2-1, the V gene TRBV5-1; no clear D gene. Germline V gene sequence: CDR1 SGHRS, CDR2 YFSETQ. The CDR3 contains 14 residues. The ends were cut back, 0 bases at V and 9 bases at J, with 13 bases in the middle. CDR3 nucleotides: TGCGCCAGCAGCTTGGCAGGTGCCAGCACTGAGCAGTTCTTC. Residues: CASSLAGASTEQFF. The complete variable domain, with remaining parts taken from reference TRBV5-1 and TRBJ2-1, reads KAGVTQTPRYLIKTRGQQVTLSCSPISGHRSVSWYQQTPGQGLQFLFEYFSETQRNKGNFPGRFSGRQFSNSRSEMNVSTLELGDSALYLCASSLAGASTEQFFGPGTRLTVL.

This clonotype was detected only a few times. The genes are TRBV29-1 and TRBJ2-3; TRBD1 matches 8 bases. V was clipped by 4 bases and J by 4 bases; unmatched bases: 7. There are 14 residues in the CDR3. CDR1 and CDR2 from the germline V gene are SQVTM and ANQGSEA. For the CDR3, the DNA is TGCAGCGTTGTATTGCAGGGGGCCCCAGATACGCAGTATTTT. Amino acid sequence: CSVVLQGAPDTQYF.

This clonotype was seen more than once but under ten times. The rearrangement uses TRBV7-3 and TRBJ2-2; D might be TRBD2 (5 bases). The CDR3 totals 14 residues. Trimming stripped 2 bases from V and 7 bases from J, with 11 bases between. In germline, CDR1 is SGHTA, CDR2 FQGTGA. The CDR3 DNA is TGTGCCAGCAGCTTACTTACTGAGGGCGGGGAGCTGTTTTTT. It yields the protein CASSLLTEGGELFF.

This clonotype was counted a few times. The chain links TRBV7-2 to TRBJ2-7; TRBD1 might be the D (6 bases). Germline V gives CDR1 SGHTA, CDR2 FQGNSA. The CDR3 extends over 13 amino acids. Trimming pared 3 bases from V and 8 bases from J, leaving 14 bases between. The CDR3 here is CASSFDRHLQQYF. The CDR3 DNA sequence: TGTGCCAGCAGCTTTGACAGGCACCTCCAGCAGTACTTC.

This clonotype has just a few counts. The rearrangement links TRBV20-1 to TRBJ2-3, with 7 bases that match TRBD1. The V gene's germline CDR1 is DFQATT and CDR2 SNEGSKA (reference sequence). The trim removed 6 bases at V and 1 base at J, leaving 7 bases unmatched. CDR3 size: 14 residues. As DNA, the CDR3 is TGCAGTGCAGAACAGGGGATTGGCACAGATACGCAGTATTTT. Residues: CSAEQGIGTDTQYF.

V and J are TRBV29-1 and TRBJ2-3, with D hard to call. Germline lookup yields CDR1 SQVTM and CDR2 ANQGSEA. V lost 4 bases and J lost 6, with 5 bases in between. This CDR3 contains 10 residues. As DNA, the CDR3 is TGCAGCGTTGTTGATGATACGCAGTATTTT. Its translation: CSVVDDTQYF.

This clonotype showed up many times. The chain's CDR3 is CASSLADREESDTQYF. In DNA, the CDR3 is TGTGCCAGCAGCTTAGCGGACAGGGAAGAGTCGGATACGCAGTATTTT. This chain links TRBV7-9 with TRBJ2-3; the match to TRBD1 covers 8 bases. CDR3 length: 16 amino acids. Germline-derived CDR1 and CDR2 are SEHNR and FQNEAQ (reference sequence). V trimming: 0 bases; J trimming: 6 bases; junction bases outside the gene matches: 8.

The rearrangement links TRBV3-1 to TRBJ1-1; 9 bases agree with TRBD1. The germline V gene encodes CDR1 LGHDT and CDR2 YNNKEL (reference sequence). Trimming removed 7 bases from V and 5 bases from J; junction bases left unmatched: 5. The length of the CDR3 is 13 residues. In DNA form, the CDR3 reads TGTGCCAGCATGGACAGGGGAGTTACTGAAGCTTTCTTT. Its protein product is CASMDRGVTEAFF.

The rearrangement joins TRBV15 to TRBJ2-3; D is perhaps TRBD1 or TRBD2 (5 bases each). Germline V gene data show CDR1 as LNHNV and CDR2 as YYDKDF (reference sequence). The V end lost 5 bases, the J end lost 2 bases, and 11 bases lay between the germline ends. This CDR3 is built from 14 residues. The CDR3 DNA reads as TGTGCCACCAGCCCCGGGACGTTCACAGATACGCAGTATTTT. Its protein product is CATSPGTFTDTQYF.

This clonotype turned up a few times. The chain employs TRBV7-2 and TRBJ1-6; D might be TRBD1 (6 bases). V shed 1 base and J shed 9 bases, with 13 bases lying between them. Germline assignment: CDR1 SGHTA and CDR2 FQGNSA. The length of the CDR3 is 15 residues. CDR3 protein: CASSLDAGDSSPLHF. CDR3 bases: TGTGCCAGCAGCTTAGATGCAGGGGATTCTTCACCCCTCCACTTT.

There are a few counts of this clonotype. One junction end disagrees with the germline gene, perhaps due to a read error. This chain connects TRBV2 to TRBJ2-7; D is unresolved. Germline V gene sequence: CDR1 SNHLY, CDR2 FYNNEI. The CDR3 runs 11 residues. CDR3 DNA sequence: TGTGCCAGCAGTGAGGCTGGGCCCCTCGACTTC. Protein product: CASSEAGPLDF. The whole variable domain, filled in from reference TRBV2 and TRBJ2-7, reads EPEVTQTPSHQVTQMGQEVILRCVPISNHLYFYWYRQILGQKVEFLVSFYNNEISEKSEIFDDQFSVERPDGSNFTLKIRSTKLEDSAMYFCASSEAGPLDFGPGTRLTVT.

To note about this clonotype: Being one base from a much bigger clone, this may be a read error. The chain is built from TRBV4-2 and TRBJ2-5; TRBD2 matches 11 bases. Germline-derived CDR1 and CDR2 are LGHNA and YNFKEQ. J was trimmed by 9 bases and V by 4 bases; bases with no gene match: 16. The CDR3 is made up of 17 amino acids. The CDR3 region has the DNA TGTGCCAGCAGCCTTGGACTAGCGGGTAATAGGGGAATGGCCCAGTACTTC. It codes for CASSLGLAGNRGMAQYF.

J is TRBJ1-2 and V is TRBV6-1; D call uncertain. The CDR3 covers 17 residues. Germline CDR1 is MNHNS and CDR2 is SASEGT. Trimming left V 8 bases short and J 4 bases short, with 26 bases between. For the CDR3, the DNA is TGTGCCAGCTTCCCTCGGGCAGGAGGACCTGAGGGCTATGGCTACACCTTC. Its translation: CASFPRAGGPEGYGYTF.

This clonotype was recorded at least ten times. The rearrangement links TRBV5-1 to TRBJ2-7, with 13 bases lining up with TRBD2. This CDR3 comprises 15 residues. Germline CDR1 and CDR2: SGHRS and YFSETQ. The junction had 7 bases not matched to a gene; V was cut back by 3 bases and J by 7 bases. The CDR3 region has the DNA TGCGCCAGCAGCTCCACAGGACTAGCGGGGGAAGAGCAGTACTTC. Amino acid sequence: CASSSTGLAGEEQYF.

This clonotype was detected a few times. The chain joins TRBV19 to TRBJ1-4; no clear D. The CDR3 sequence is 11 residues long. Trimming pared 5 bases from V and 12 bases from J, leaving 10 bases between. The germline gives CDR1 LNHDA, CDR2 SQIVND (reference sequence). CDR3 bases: TGTGCCAGTAGTGTTCCTAATCAACTGTTTTTT. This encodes CASSVPNQLFF.

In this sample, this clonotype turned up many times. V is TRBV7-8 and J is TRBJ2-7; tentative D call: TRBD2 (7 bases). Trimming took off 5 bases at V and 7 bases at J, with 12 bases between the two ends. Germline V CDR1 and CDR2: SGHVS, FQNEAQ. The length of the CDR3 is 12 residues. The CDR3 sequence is CASSPGEGEQYF. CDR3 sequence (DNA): TGTGCCAGCAGCCCAGGGGAGGGAGAGCAGTACTTC.